The 9 T cell receptor beta chains given below trace back to one sample, sequenced in a study of blood T cell repertoires in COVID-19. This table comes from immunoSEQ multiplex PCR, and its TCRdb copy is limited to in-frame clones, with some not included. In the table there are 150,000 or so clones, approximately 87% of which are singletons. Sequenced input: peripheral blood. The receptors derive from a human donor in a cohort sampled during active COVID-19.

V gene TRBV19 combines with J gene TRBJ1-4; TRBD1 might be the D (5 bases). The CDR3 runs to 16 residues. Germline CDR1 LNHDA, CDR2 SQIVND (reference sequence). The V end was cut by 6 bases, the J end by 0 bases, with 14 bases between. CDR3 residues: CASRNRQLATNEKLFF. CDR3 DNA: TGTGCCAGTAGAAATCGACAGCTAGCAACTAATGAAAAACTGTTTTTT.

This clone was detected once. The chain recombines TRBV6-5 with TRBJ1-1, with 8 bases fitting TRBD1. The germline gives CDR1 MNHEY, CDR2 SVGAGI. Trimming removed 6 bases from V and 4 bases from J; junction bases left unmatched: 4. The CDR3 covers 13 residues. CDR3 amino acids: CASSRGQGTEAFF. The CDR3 DNA follows: TGTGCCAGCAGCAGGGGGCAAGGCACTGAAGCTTTCTTT.

J is TRBJ2-2 and V is TRBV29-1, with D perhaps matching TRBD1 (7 bases). Trimming removed 4 bases at V and 1 base at J, with 16 bases between. The CDR3 contains 16 residues. The germline V gene encodes CDR1 SQVTM and CDR2 ANQGSEA. In nucleotides, the CDR3 is TGCAGCGTTGTCGGGAGACAGGGAGGGAACACCGGGGAGCTGTTTTTT. Protein product: CSVVGRQGGNTGELFF.

This chain uses TRBV5-8 with TRBJ1-1; 8 bases fit TRBD1. Per the germline V gene, CDR1 is SGHTS and CDR2 is YDEGEE. V trimming: 2 bases; J trimming: 4 bases; junction bases outside the gene matches: 1. The CDR3 sequence is 13 residues long. The CDR3: CASSFRGRTEAFF. CDR3 in DNA: TGTGCCAGCAGCTTCAGGGGGCGCACTGAAGCTTTCTTT.

J is TRBJ2-3 and V is TRBV20-1; D gene uncertain. This CDR3 spans 11 amino acids. CDR1 is DFQATT and CDR2 is SNEGSKA in the germline V gene (reference sequence). The V end lost 5 bases, the J end lost 6 bases, and 9 bases lay between the germline ends. CDR3 nucleotide sequence: TGCAGTGCTCCATACCGGGATACGCAGTATTTT. Its translation is CSAPYRDTQYF.

This chain connects TRBV18 to TRBJ2-3, with D perhaps TRBD1 (6 bases). CDR3 length: 15 amino acids. CDR1 and CDR2 (germline): KGHSH, LQKENI. Trimming took 3 bases from V and 4 from J, leaving 14 bases between them. The CDR3 region is CASSPGTSNADTQYF. CDR3 in DNA: TGTGCCAGCTCACCTGGGACAAGTAATGCAGATACGCAGTATTTT.

The genes are TRBV4-2 and TRBJ2-1; 12 bases are shared with TRBD2. The CDR3 sequence is 18 residues long. The germline V gene encodes CDR1 LGHNA and CDR2 YNFKEQ. V lost 4 bases and J lost 0; bases outside the gene matches: 7. This CDR3 is CASSPGLAGSSSYNEQFF. The DNA for the CDR3 is TGTGCCAGCAGCCCAGGACTAGCGGGGTCCAGCTCCTACAATGAGCAGTTCTTC.

The chain is built from TRBV19 and TRBJ2-1, with 11 bases that match TRBD2. Germline assignment: CDR1 LNHDA and CDR2 SQIVND (reference sequence). The CDR3 extends over 14 amino acids. After removal of 3 bases from V and 9 bases from J, the junction contained 4 bases not matched to a gene. As DNA, the CDR3 is TGTGCCAGTAGTATTTTAGCGGGGGGGCCTGAGCAGTTCTTC. Its protein is CASSILAGGPEQFF.

This chain uses TRBV27 with TRBJ1-2, with 7 positions matching TRBD1. Unmatched junction bases numbered 8, after V lost 3 bases and J lost 4 bases. Germline lookup yields CDR1 MNHEY and CDR2 SMNVEV (reference sequence). The CDR3 consists of 15 residues. DNA for the CDR3: TGTGCCAGCAGTTTGGTCGGGGCAGGGGGCTATGGCTACACCTTC. This translates into CASSLVGAGGYGYTF.